This T cell receptor beta chain stems from a study of T cell responses to AZD1222 COVID-19 vaccine. Study-level background: The analysis combined second doses at about 4 or about 12 weeks.

The CDR3 is 15 residues long. The V and J ends lost 1 base and 4 bases respectively, with 11 bases between them. From germline, CDR1 is SNHLY and CDR2 FYNNEI. This clone was seen repeatedly, ten times or more. Antigen unknown. Repertoires were generated with immunoSEQ multiplex PCR, while TCRdb's copy carries only in-frame clones and drops some. The data show tens of thousands of clones, with around 89% seen just once and roughly 32% held by the top ten. Study-level results: Seropositive status at baseline applied to only a handful of AZD1222 recipients.

The material was peripheral blood, obtained on day 0 of AZD1222 vaccination. The clonotype originates from an adult in good health. This chain links TRBV2 with TRBJ1-3; D remains unclear. The CDR3 is CASSEGPGTGNTIYF. CDR3 nucleotide sequence: TGTGCCAGCAGTGAAGGTCCGGGTACGGGAAACACCATATATTTT.